The T cell receptor (beta chain) under discussion was sequenced for a study of CD8+CD57+ T cells in acquired aplastic anemia. The CDR3 runs 14 residues. Trimming pared 8 bases from V and 0 bases from J, leaving 8 bases between. Germline V CDR1 and CDR2: SGHDN, FVKESK. TCR beta VDJ and CDR3 profiling used genomic DNA as template. TCRdb reprocessed the reads with MiXCR, giving one entry per CDR3 protein. The sample has roughly 250,000 distinct CDR3 sequences; 65% to 90% are singletons. A word on this clonotype: Its antigen remains unknown.

Study conclusions and caveats: Shared by patients and controls, some 29 CD8+ CDR3s were abundant in patients. With respect to CD8+ Simpson's diversity, patients and controls did not differ significantly.

Those patients picked for sequencing had displayed CD8+CD57+ cell expansion on flow cytometry. The patients all had a severe acquired aplastic anemia diagnosis. Sequenced sample: sorted CD4+, CD8+, or CD8+CD57+ T cells (not recorded which) from PBMCs. This sequence was found in a human donor with aplastic anemia. The chain combines TRBV14 with TRBJ2-6, with D perhaps matching TRBD1 or TRBD2 (5 bases each). CDR3 region: CASQGTSGANVLTF. CDR3 DNA: TGTGCCAGCCAAGGGACCTCTGGGGCCAACGTCCTGACTTTC. Together with reference TRBV14 and TRBJ2-6, the CDR3 gives the full variable domain: EAGVTQFPSHSVIEKGQTVTLRCDPISGHDNLYWYRRVMGKEIKFLLHFVKESKQDESGMPNNRFLAERTGGTYSTLKVQPAELEDSGVYFCASQGTSGANVLTFGAGSRLTVL.